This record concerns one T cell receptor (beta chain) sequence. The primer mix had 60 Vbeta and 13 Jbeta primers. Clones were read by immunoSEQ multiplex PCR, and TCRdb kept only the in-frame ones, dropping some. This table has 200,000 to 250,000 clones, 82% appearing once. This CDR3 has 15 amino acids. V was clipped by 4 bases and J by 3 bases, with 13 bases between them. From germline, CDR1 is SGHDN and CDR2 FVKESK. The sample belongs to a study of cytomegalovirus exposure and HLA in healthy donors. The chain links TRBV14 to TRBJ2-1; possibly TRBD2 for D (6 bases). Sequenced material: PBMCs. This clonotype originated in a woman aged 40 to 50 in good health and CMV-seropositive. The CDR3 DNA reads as TGTGCCAGCAGCCCCCGGGACTTCGTCTACAATGAGCAGTTCTTC. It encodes CASSPRDFVYNEQFF.